The entry below gives a single T cell receptor beta chain sequence along with its context. What it binds is unknown. This entry comes from a study of early stage breast cancer tumors. Across the whole study: Each sample averaged approximately 10-fold read coverage.

Each sample had two DNA replicates, roughly 0.5 ug blood or about 1.5 ug tissue. Libraries were prepared by immunoSEQ multiplex PCR; TCRdb keeps only in-frame clonotypes and omits some of them. Here the sample spans nearly 25,000 clones, approximately 67% being singletons. The V end was cut by 0 bases, the J end by 8 bases, with 7 bases between. This CDR3 is 12 amino acids long. Looked up from germline, CDR1 is PRHDT and CDR2 is FYEKMQ (reference sequence). Findings and limits, study-wide: Commonly generated sequences made up most enriched TCRB sequences shared between patients. Tumor and normal breast were distinguished via blood comparison in about 90% of the 16 patients.

The chain recombines TRBV13 with TRBJ1-2; D is undetermined. The sequence came from a person aged 55 to 75 with breast cancer. The sample taken for sequencing was breast tumor tissue. The CDR3 sequence: CASSLGGRGYTF. The DNA of the CDR3 is TGTGCCAGCAGCTTAGGAGGGAGAGGCTACACCTTC.